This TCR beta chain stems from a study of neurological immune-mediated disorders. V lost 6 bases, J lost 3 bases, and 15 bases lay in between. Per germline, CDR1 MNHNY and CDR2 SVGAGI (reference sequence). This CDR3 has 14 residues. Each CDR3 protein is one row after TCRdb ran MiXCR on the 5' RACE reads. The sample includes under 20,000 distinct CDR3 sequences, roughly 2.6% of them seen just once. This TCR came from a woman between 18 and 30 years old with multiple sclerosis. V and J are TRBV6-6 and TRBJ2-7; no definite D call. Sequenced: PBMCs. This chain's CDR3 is CASSYNTDGYEQYF. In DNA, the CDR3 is TGTGCCAGCAGCTACAATACGGACGGCTACGAGCAGTACTTC.